The clone carrying this T cell receptor (beta chain) was counted only a few times. This entry belongs to a study of identical twins. The germline V gene encodes CDR1 ENHRY and CDR2 SYGVKD. The CDR3 is 16 amino acids. Trimming took 2 bases from V and 4 from J; bases not matched to a gene: 8. MiXCR, run by TCRdb on the 5' RACE reads, gives a single entry per CDR3 protein. Found here are some 710,000 distinct CDR3 sequences, 5.5% to 6.5% of them singletons; the top ten hold roughly 1.8%. The clonotype comes from a man younger than 35 in good health. The J gene is TRBJ2-1, the V gene TRBV10-3; 7 bases map to TRBD2. Sequencing was done on a sample of naive T cells sorted from blood. CDR3 in amino acids: CAISERRERVYNEQFF. The CDR3, as DNA: TGTGCCATCAGTGAGCGGCGGGAGCGGGTTTACAATGAGCAGTTCTTC.